A selection of T cell receptor beta chains follows, all from one sample in a study of early stage breast cancer tumors. Profiling relied on immunoSEQ multiplex PCR, and the TCRdb table lists in-frame clones only, not all of them. The table includes about 29,000 clones, 84% detected once. Sequencing used blood. Receptors originate from a person aged 45-60 years with breast cancer. The CDR3 runs from the conserved cysteine through the conserved F or W. The order of the fields is CDR3 protein, clone size, D gene, V gene, J gene. The D gene is left open where the match is weak. Expanded clones get a size class; other rows say once, few or many, or leave the size out.

CASFRGQGYEQYF,-,TRBD1,TRBV6-6,TRBJ2-7
CASSEAGNYGYTF,-,-,TRBV25-1,TRBJ1-2
CASSVAAAEDNEQFF,-,-,TRBV9,TRBJ2-1
CASSFRRGVGTDTQYF,-,TRBD2,TRBV27,TRBJ2-3
CASSLADIVAEKLFF,-,-,TRBV5-5,TRBJ1-4
CASSLGQGNYGYTF,few,TRBD1,TRBV5-4,TRBJ1-2
CASSEGTGPNEQFF,-,TRBD1,TRBV6-4,TRBJ2-1
CASSHNPDSSGNTIYF,-,-,TRBV6-6,TRBJ1-3
CASSYHDRGSYNEQFF,-,TRBD1,TRBV6-6,TRBJ2-1
CASSVGGTSRSTDTQYF,-,TRBD2,TRBV9,TRBJ2-3
CASSLGTDSYEQYF,-,-,TRBV5-1,TRBJ2-7
CASSVDPLSGPLNIQYF,-,TRBD2,TRBV9,TRBJ2-4
CASSPTSSLFYEQYF,-,-,TRBV2,TRBJ2-7
CASSLEADEQFF,-,-,TRBV11-3,TRBJ2-1
CASSFTGGPNQPQHF,-,TRBD1,TRBV11-3,TRBJ1-5
CASSWGQGYEKLFF,-,TRBD1,TRBV5-8,TRBJ1-4
CASSLQGGAYEQYF,-,-,TRBV5-1,TRBJ2-7
CASSEVLSSGQPQHF,few,-,TRBV6-1,TRBJ1-5
CAIVGESEEQYF,-,-,TRBV7-9,TRBJ2-7
CSVEDPGWDTGELFF,few,-,TRBV29-1,TRBJ2-2
CASKSLRGEQYF,-,TRBD1,TRBV27,TRBJ2-7
CASSAYYEQYF,-,-,TRBV6-1,TRBJ2-7
CASSPHGPGEETQYF,-,-,TRBV7-2,TRBJ2-5
CASSPGAGRETQYF,once,-,TRBV28,TRBJ2-5
CASSPGLAGAGETQYF,-,TRBD2,TRBV5-4,TRBJ2-5
CASSIGRGNTEAFF,-,-,TRBV19,TRBJ1-1
CSVERQVMIYNEQFF,-,-,TRBV29-1,TRBJ2-1
CASSVEVTSTGELFF,-,-,TRBV9,TRBJ2-2
CASSTKGDTQYF,-,-,TRBV5-1,TRBJ2-3
CASSLTTGADTQYF,-,TRBD1,TRBV5-1,TRBJ2-3
CASSDPSSSNQPQHF,-,-,TRBV25-1,TRBJ1-5
CASSQVTNTHNEQFF,-,-,TRBV4-2,TRBJ2-1
CASMKGQGNYEQYF,-,TRBD1,TRBV27,TRBJ2-7
CASSTGDYGYTF,-,TRBD1,TRBV28,TRBJ1-2
CASSLDSKNSYEQYF,-,-,TRBV11-2,TRBJ2-7
CASSFSGTSMLEQFF,-,TRBD2,TRBV11-3,TRBJ2-1
CASSLGNSGANVLTF,-,-,TRBV13,TRBJ2-6
CASSSGTSGSYEQYF,-,TRBD2,TRBV5-4,TRBJ2-7
CASSRAGGSTDTQYF,-,TRBD2,TRBV6-1,TRBJ2-3
CASSTDRGVPYGYTF,-,TRBD1,TRBV19,TRBJ1-2
CASSVVGQDHEQYF,-,-,TRBV28,TRBJ2-7
CASSLGPHGLNTEAFF,-,-,TRBV5-4,TRBJ1-1
CASSPGVTGNTIYF,-,-,TRBV11-2,TRBJ1-3
CASSFLAGGSEQFF,once,TRBD2,TRBV27,TRBJ2-1
CSAGLRLTNTEAFF,-,-,TRBV29-1,TRBJ1-1
CASTAGQPNQPQHF,-,TRBD1,TRBV6-1,TRBJ1-5
CAISESWGEETQYF,-,-,TRBV10-3,TRBJ2-5
CASSIGLYSNQPQHF,few,-,TRBV19,TRBJ1-5
CASSVTTGLGGYTF,-,-,TRBV6-4,TRBJ1-2
CASSPAGTSSTDTQYF,-,TRBD2,TRBV4-2,TRBJ2-3
CASSLGQAEQYF,-,TRBD1,TRBV5-1,TRBJ2-7
CASSPGTASGNTIYF,-,-,TRBV18,TRBJ1-3
CALDMVETQYF,-,-,TRBV10-3,TRBJ2-5
CASSIPPRGPQHF,-,-,TRBV19,TRBJ1-5